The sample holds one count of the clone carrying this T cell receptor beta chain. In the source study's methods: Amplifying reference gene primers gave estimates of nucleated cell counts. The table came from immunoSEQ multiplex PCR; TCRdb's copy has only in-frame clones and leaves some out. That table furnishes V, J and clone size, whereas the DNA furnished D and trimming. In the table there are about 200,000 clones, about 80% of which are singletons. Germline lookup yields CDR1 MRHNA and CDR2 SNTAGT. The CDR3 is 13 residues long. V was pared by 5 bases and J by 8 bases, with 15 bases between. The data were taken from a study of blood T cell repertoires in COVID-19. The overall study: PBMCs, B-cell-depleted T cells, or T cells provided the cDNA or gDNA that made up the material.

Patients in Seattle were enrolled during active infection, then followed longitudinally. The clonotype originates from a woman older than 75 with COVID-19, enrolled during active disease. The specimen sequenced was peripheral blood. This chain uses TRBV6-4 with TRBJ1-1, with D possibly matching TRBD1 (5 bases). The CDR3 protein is CASSNGGLAEAFF. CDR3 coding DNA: TGTGCCAGCAGTAATGGGGGGTTGGCCGAAGCTTTCTTT.